These T cell receptor beta chains were read from a single sample in a study of shared T cell receptors in the human thymus. Profiling relied on immunoSEQ multiplex PCR, and the TCRdb table lists in-frame clones only, not all of them. The profile shows just under 550,000 clones, around 82% of them singletons. The same specimen was also included in a second study, on human thymus T cells.

The sequenced material came from thymocytes. The receptors derive from a boy younger than two with a congenital heart defect. The CDR3 runs from the conserved cysteine through the conserved F or W. D genes are given only for firm matches. Rows give clone size only sometimes, using once, few, many, or a class for an expanded clone.

D: TRBD2
J: TRBJ2-5
size: NA
V: TRBV30
DNA: TGTGCCTGGACTAGCGGGTACCAAGAGACCCAGTACTTC
CDR3: CAWTSGYQETQYF

D: NA
J: TRBJ1-1
size: NA
V: TRBV7-2
DNA: TGTGCCAGCAGCTCCTACCCTTTGAACACTGAAGCTTTCTTT
CDR3: CASSSYPLNTEAFF

D: NA
J: TRBJ1-2
size: NA
V: TRBV20-1
DNA: TGCAGTGCTAGGGGGACTCAAGGCTACACCTTC
CDR3: CSARGTQGYTF

D: TRBD2
J: TRBJ2-7
size: NA
V: TRBV4-2
DNA: TGTGCCAGCAGCCAAGATAGGCTAGCGGGGGACCATGAAGAGCAGTACTTC
CDR3: CASSQDRLAGDHEEQYF

D: TRBD1
J: TRBJ2-5
size: once
V: TRBV6-1
DNA: TGTGCCAGCAGTGAAGAGACGAGGGGGCTCAAGACCCAGTACTTC
CDR3: CASSEETRGLKTQYF

D: NA
J: TRBJ1-2
size: NA
V: TRBV11-3
DNA: TGTGCCAGCAGCTTAACGCGGGAGTTCTATGGCTACACCTTC
CDR3: CASSLTREFYGYTF

D: NA
J: TRBJ2-3
size: NA
V: TRBV5-1
DNA: TGCGCCAGCAGCTTGCTCGGTTCTAGCACAGATACGCAGTATTTT
CDR3: CASSLLGSSTDTQYF

D: TRBD2
J: TRBJ2-5
size: NA
V: TRBV7-9
DNA: TGTGCCAGCAGCTTAAGACTAGCGGGAGAGACCCAGTACTTC
CDR3: CASSLRLAGETQYF

D: TRBD1
J: TRBJ2-5
size: NA
V: TRBV7-9
DNA: TGTGCCAGCAGCTTGGGACAGGCCCAAGAGACCCAGTACTTC
CDR3: CASSLGQAQETQYF

D: TRBD2
J: TRBJ2-5
size: NA
V: TRBV4-2
DNA: TGTGCCAGCAGCCAAGGGCGGGCTAGCGGAGAGACCCAGTACTTC
CDR3: CASSQGRASGETQYF

D: TRBD1
J: TRBJ1-1
size: NA
V: TRBV27
DNA: TGTGCCAGCAGTTTATCAGGGGGCGGCGGCACTGAAGCTTTCTTT
CDR3: CASSLSGGGGTEAFF

D: NA
J: TRBJ1-1
size: NA
V: TRBV7-2
DNA: TGTGCCAGCAGCTTAGCCCCAGGGTTTGCTTTCTTT
CDR3: CASSLAPGFAFF

D: TRBD1
J: TRBJ2-2
size: NA
V: TRBV5-1
DNA: TGCGCCAGCAGCCCCAGAGACAGGGGGAGGACCGGGGAGCTGTTTTTT
CDR3: CASSPRDRGRTGELFF

D: NA
J: TRBJ1-2
size: NA
V: TRBV5-1
DNA: TGCGCCAGCAGCTTAGGCCAGGCTGGCTACACCTTC
CDR3: CASSLGQAGYTF

D: TRBD2
J: TRBJ2-2
size: NA
V: TRBV11-3
DNA: TGTGCCAGCAGCTTTACTAGCGGGAGTACCGGGGAGCTGTTTTTT
CDR3: CASSFTSGSTGELFF

D: NA
J: TRBJ1-3
size: few
V: TRBV11-2
DNA: TGTGCCAGCGGGAGTGGAAACACCATATATTTT
CDR3: CASGSGNTIYF

D: NA
J: TRBJ2-7
size: NA
V: TRBV9
DNA: TGTGCCAGCAGTCCCTCCTGGGCGCCAGACTACGAGCAGTACTTC
CDR3: CASSPSWAPDYEQYF

D: NA
J: TRBJ2-1
size: NA
V: TRBV10-3
DNA: TGTGCCATCAGCTCCCCCATGATCGGCAATGAGCAGTTCTTC
CDR3: CAISSPMIGNEQFF

D: TRBD2
J: TRBJ2-1
size: few
V: TRBV6-4
DNA: TGTGCCAGCAGTGGGGTAGCGGGAGTTAATGGCGGTGAGCAGTTCTTC
CDR3: CASSGVAGVNGGEQFF

D: TRBD2
J: TRBJ2-3
size: NA
V: TRBV27
DNA: TGTGCCAGCAGTCCACCCCATCCGGGACTAGCGGAAAGCACAGATACGCAGTATTTT
CDR3: CASSPPHPGLAESTDTQYF

D: NA
J: TRBJ1-5
size: NA
V: TRBV28
DNA: TGTGCCAGCAGTCCGCGCCAACAGTTCAATCAGCCCCAGCATTTT
CDR3: CASSPRQQFNQPQHF

D: NA
J: TRBJ1-1
size: NA
V: TRBV29-1
DNA: TGCAGCGTCGAGGGAAGACTAAACACTGAAGCTTTCTTT
CDR3: CSVEGRLNTEAFF

D: TRBD1
J: TRBJ2-5
size: NA
V: TRBV6-6
DNA: TGTGCCAGCAGTTCGCATGGGACAGGGAGGGGAGAGACCCAGTACTTC
CDR3: CASSSHGTGRGETQYF

D: TRBD1
J: TRBJ1-5
size: NA
V: TRBV7-2
DNA: TGTGCCAGCAGCATACAGGGGGCGGTGAGCAATCAGCCCCAGCATTTT
CDR3: CASSIQGAVSNQPQHF

D: NA
J: TRBJ1-4
size: NA
V: TRBV6-5
DNA: TGTGCCAGCAGCCCAAATCGACAGGATGAAAAACTGTTTTTT
CDR3: CASSPNRQDEKLFF

D: NA
J: TRBJ2-3
size: NA
V: TRBV6-5
DNA: TGTGCCAGCAGTTATTCGACGGGAGCCTGGAGAGATACGCAGTATTTT
CDR3: CASSYSTGAWRDTQYF

D: TRBD2
J: TRBJ2-5
size: NA
V: TRBV28
DNA: TGTGCCAGCAGTTTTCGGACTAGCGGGAGGTTGGAGACCCAGTACTTC
CDR3: CASSFRTSGRLETQYF

D: NA
J: TRBJ2-5
size: NA
V: TRBV19
DNA: TGTGCCAGTAGTATGGGCCCAAAAGAGACCCAGTACTTC
CDR3: CASSMGPKETQYF

D: TRBD2
J: TRBJ2-5
size: NA
V: TRBV28
DNA: TGTGCCAGCAGTATAGCGGGAAAGGAGACCCAGTACTTC
CDR3: CASSIAGKETQYF

D: NA
J: TRBJ2-3
size: NA
V: TRBV4-3
DNA: TGCGCCAGCAGCCCCCACTACTTATTTATTAGCACAGATACGCAGTATTTT
CDR3: CASSPHYLFISTDTQYF

D: TRBD2
J: TRBJ2-1
size: once
V: TRBV4-1
DNA: TGCGCCAGCAGCCAACAACCACCTCGACTAGCGGAACCCTACAATGAGCAGTTCTTC
CDR3: CASSQQPPRLAEPYNEQFF

D: TRBD2
J: TRBJ2-5
size: NA
V: TRBV6-5
DNA: TGTGCCAGCAGTTACAACGGACTAGCGGGAGATGAGACCCAGTACTTC
CDR3: CASSYNGLAGDETQYF

D: NA
J: TRBJ2-6
size: NA
V: TRBV5-4
DNA: TGTGCCAGCAGCCCCTCTGGGAGCTCTGGGGCCAACGTCCTGACTTTC
CDR3: CASSPSGSSGANVLTF

D: TRBD1
J: TRBJ1-3
size: NA
V: TRBV18
DNA: TGTGCCAGCTCACCGGGGACAGGCCCGCCAGGAACGGGAAACACCATATATTTT
CDR3: CASSPGTGPPGTGNTIYF

D: TRBD2
J: TRBJ2-7
size: NA
V: TRBV7-2
DNA: TGTGCCAGCAGCTTAAAAAGGAGCGGGAGAACCCTCTACGAGCAGTACTTC
CDR3: CASSLKRSGRTLYEQYF

D: TRBD2
J: TRBJ2-5
size: NA
V: TRBV7-9
DNA: TGTGCCAGCAGCTTCATTGGGCTAGCGGGAGTTGAGACCCAGTACTTC
CDR3: CASSFIGLAGVETQYF